Listed below are T cell receptor beta chains from one sample, sequenced in a study of beta chain features in type 1 diabetes. Produced via immunoSEQ multiplex PCR; TCRdb's table is partial and in-frame only. The sample lists approximately 600,000 clones, around 12% seen once, with around 0.12% in the top ten. Sequencing used naive CD4+ T cells from blood. Receptors originate from a man aged 25-45 years with type 1 diabetes. Each CDR3 is given with its conserved first and last residue. The D gene is left open where the match is weak. Expanded clones are given a class, and other clones once, few, many or no size at all.

V gene	clone size	D gene	J gene	CDR3 DNA	CDR3 protein
TRBV6-1	.	TRBD2	TRBJ2-7	TGTGCCAGCAGTGAAGCCGCCCGACTAGCGGAGATCTACGAGCAGTACTTC	CASSEAARLAEIYEQYF
TRBV6-6	.	.	TRBJ1-5	TGTGCCAGCAGTTACTCGAGAGGGACTAGCAATCAGCCCCAGCATTTT	CASSYSRGTSNQPQHF
TRBV30	.	.	TRBJ2-7	TGTGCCTTGGGACCGACTCCCTACGAGCAGTACTTC	CALGPTPYEQYF
TRBV4-3	few	TRBD2	TRBJ2-7	TGCGCCAGCAGCCAAGAGGGGGCTAGCGGGGGTTTTTACGAGCAGTACTTC	CASSQEGASGGFYEQYF
TRBV29-1	.	.	TRBJ1-5	TGCAGCGTTGGACAGAGCAATCAGCCCCAGCATTTT	CSVGQSNQPQHF
TRBV9	.	.	TRBJ2-4	TGTGCCAGCAGCGTAGGGGGGCCCGGCAACATTCAGTACTTC	CASSVGGPGNIQYF
TRBV21-1	.	.	TRBJ2-3	TGTGCCAGCAGCCCCGGACAGGCGAAGGATACGCAGTATTTT	CASSPGQAKDTQYF
TRBV11-1	few	TRBD1	TRBJ1-1	TGTGCCAGCAGCCGGGACAGGGATCCCTTGAACACTGAAGCTTTCTTT	CASSRDRDPLNTEAFF
TRBV28	.	.	TRBJ1-4	TGTGCCAGCAATAGGAGAACAACTAATGAAAAACTGTTTTTT	CASNRRTTNEKLFF
TRBV9	.	TRBD1	TRBJ1-6	TGTGCCAGCAGCGTTCGGACAGGGGGCAATTCACCCCTCCACTTT	CASSVRTGGNSPLHF
TRBV18	.	TRBD2	TRBJ2-7	TGTGCCAGCTCACAGTCTGGCGGGGGGATTTACGAGCAGTACTTC	CASSQSGGGIYEQYF
TRBV5-1	.	.	TRBJ1-1	TGCGCCAGCAGTCAGGGAATGAACACTGAAGCTTTCTTT	CASSQGMNTEAFF
TRBV7-2	.	.	TRBJ1-2	TGTGCCAGCAGCTTAGTTCCGGGTGAAAACTATGGCTACACCTTC	CASSLVPGENYGYTF
TRBV9	few	.	TRBJ1-5	TGTGCCAGCAGCGTAGGAGGGGGGCAGCCCCAGCATTTT	CASSVGGGQPQHF
TRBV28	few	TRBD1	TRBJ1-5	TGTGCCAGCAGTACAGGGGGGCATCAGCCCCAGCATTTT	CASSTGGHQPQHF
TRBV7-9	few	.	TRBJ2-7	TGTGCCAGCAGCTTTGCAGGGAATCAGTACGAGCAGTACTTC	CASSFAGNQYEQYF
TRBV9	.	.	TRBJ2-7	TGTGCCAGCAGCGTCGGGCCGTATGTTGATTACGAGCAGTACTTC	CASSVGPYVDYEQYF
TRBV7-2	.	TRBD1	TRBJ2-3	TGTGCCAGCAGTATACAGGGGCCGACAGATACGCAGTATTTT	CASSIQGPTDTQYF
TRBV7-2	few	.	TRBJ2-3	TGTGCCAGCAGCCTAGTCCCAGCAGATACGCAGTATTTT	CASSLVPADTQYF
TRBV4-1	.	.	TRBJ1-2	TGCGCCAGCAGAGGCGCCGGTGGACGAGGGAGCTATGGCTACACCTTC	CASRGAGGRGSYGYTF
TRBV7-9	.	.	TRBJ2-2	TGTGCCAGCAGTTTACAGAGCATCCCCGGGGAGCTGTTTTTT	CASSLQSIPGELFF
TRBV5-4	.	.	TRBJ2-2	TGTGCCAGCAGGTCGAAGGGACTCACCATCACCGGGGAGCTGTTTTTT	CASRSKGLTITGELFF
TRBV28	few	TRBD1	TRBJ2-1	TGTGCCAGCAGGCCTGGGACAGCCCCACTCAAATACAATGAGCAGTTCTTC	CASRPGTAPLKYNEQFF